These 18 T cell receptor beta chains were all obtained from the same sample, sequenced in a study of T cells after posttransplantation cyclophosphamide. Some clones are missing from TCRdb's copy, which holds only in-frame ones; the method was immunoSEQ multiplex PCR. The sample has some 66,000 clones, roughly 93% seen once. Sequenced: PBMCs. The receptors were gathered from a young woman in good health and a related stem cell transplant donor.

This clone was picked up one time. The rearrangement uses TRBV28 and TRBJ2-3; D is possibly TRBD1 or TRBD2 (5 bases each). Trimming removed 6 bases at V and 1 base at J, with 17 bases between. The CDR3 loop spans 16 amino acids. CDR1 is MDHEN, CDR2 SYDVKM, per germline. The CDR3 DNA reads as TGTGCCAGCAGCCCTTCTCTGGGGACCCGCACAGATACGCAGTATTTT. Protein sequence: CASSPSLGTRTDTQYF.

This clone is a singleton in its sample. The chain has TRBV5-1 and TRBJ2-1, with 10 bases matching TRBD1. Trimming cost V 6 bases and J 6 bases; bases outside gene matches: 12. Germline loops: CDR1 SGHRS, CDR2 YFSETQ. The CDR3 has 16 amino acids. CDR3 in DNA: TGCGCCAGCACCTCCACCCGACAGGGGGCAACCAATGAGCAGTTCTTC. Protein: CASTSTRQGATNEQFF.

Comment on this clone: Additional DNA sequences in this sample encode the identical CDR3. The gene calls are TRBV5-1 and TRBJ1-3; tentatively, D is TRBD1 (5 bases). The germline CDR1 and CDR2 sequences are SGHRS and YFSETQ. The CDR3 consists of 15 residues. V lost 0 bases and J 1 base, leaving 8 bases between the germline ends. CDR3 region: CASSLAGQSGNTIYF. In DNA, the CDR3 is TGCGCCAGCAGCTTGGCAGGGCAATCTGGAAACACCATATATTTT.

This chain joins TRBV5-1 and TRBJ2-7; 8 bases map to TRBD1. V shed 4 bases and J 3 bases; nucleotides not matched to a gene: 3. The germline V gene encodes CDR1 SGHRS and CDR2 YFSETQ. The CDR3 extends over 13 amino acids. The CDR3 spells CASSPGQDYEQYF. For the CDR3, the DNA is TGCGCCAGCAGCCCGGGACAGGACTACGAGCAGTACTTC.

The chain is built from TRBV2 and TRBJ2-2; D is possibly TRBD1 or TRBD2 (5 bases each). Per the germline V gene, CDR1 is SNHLY and CDR2 is FYNNEI. Trimming took 0 bases from V and 0 from J, leaving 11 bases between them. The CDR3 has 17 residues. The CDR3 DNA reads TGTGCCAGCAGTGAAGCTCTGGGACGACCGAACACCGGGGAGCTGTTTTTT. Translating gives CASSEALGRPNTGELFF.

This chain uses TRBV7-2 with TRBJ1-2, with D uncertain. Germline CDR1 SGHTA, CDR2 FQGNSA. The CDR3 is made up of 14 amino acids. Deletions cut 1 base from V and 4 bases from J, with 10 bases between. The CDR3 region is CASSLDGLLYGYTF. The CDR3 DNA is TGTGCCAGCAGCTTAGATGGACTCCTCTATGGCTACACCTTC.

The table lists this clone with a few counts. The rearrangement uses TRBV6-1 and TRBJ2-1; 9 bases align to TRBD1. This CDR3 spans 14 amino acids. The germline gives CDR1 MNHNS, CDR2 SASEGT. Trimming took 8 bases from V and 9 from J; bases not matched to a gene: 11. CDR3 loop: CASSGDREFLEQFF. The CDR3 nucleotides are TGTGCCAGCTCTGGGGACAGGGAGTTCCTTGAGCAGTTCTTC.

The CDR3 DNA is TGTGCCAGCAACAAAGGGGGGCCCGGGGACATTCAGTACTTC. Its protein product is CASNKGGPGDIQYF. The chain is built from TRBV2 and TRBJ2-4, with D perhaps given as TRBD1 or TRBD2 (6 bases each). In germline, CDR1 is SNHLY, CDR2 FYNNEI. The CDR3 extends over 14 amino acids. Trimming stripped 7 bases from V and 8 bases from J, with 18 bases between.

This clone occurred a few times. The chain links TRBV7-9 to TRBJ2-7; D ambiguous. This CDR3 region has 11 residues. The germline CDR1 and CDR2 sequences are SEHNR and FQNEAQ (reference sequence). The V end lost 1 base, the J end lost 9 bases, and 7 bases lay between the germline ends. CDR3 loop: CASSLVGSQYF. In DNA, the CDR3 is TGTGCCAGCAGCTTAGTAGGTTCGCAGTACTTC.

The chain employs TRBV14 and TRBJ1-6, with 7 nucleotides matching TRBD1. The CDR3 consists of 16 residues. From germline, CDR1 is SGHDN and CDR2 FVKESK. With V trimmed by 3 bases and J by 8 bases, 10 bases remained unmatched. The CDR3 coding sequence is TGTGCCAGCAGCCAGCTGACAGGGTACAAAGATTCACCCCTCCACTTT. Protein: CASSQLTGYKDSPLHF.

This chain connects TRBV6-6 to TRBJ1-6; TRBD1 matches at 9 bases. The V gene end was trimmed by 6 bases and the J gene end by 17 bases; junction bases not matched to a gene: 5. Germline V gene lookup returns CDR1 MNHNY and CDR2 SVGAGI (reference sequence). The CDR3 is 11 amino acids. The CDR3 nucleotides are TGTGCCAGCAGCAAGGGGGACAGGGTCCACTTT. It codes for CASSKGDRVHF.

This chain connects TRBV28 to TRBJ1-3; no clear D. The CDR3 has 18 residues. The germline V gene has CDR1 MDHEN and CDR2 SYDVKM. Between the trimmed V and J ends, which lost 4 bases and 0 bases, there was a span of 19 bases. CDR3 nucleotides: TGTGCCAGCAGTTCACCCCTCCTGGGAATAGGCTCTGGAAACACCATATATTTT. Its translation is CASSSPLLGIGSGNTIYF.

This chain uses TRBV28 with TRBJ1-1, with unresolved D. V lost 4 bases and J lost 0, with 6 bases in between. The CDR3 sequence is 13 residues long. The germline gives CDR1 MDHEN, CDR2 SYDVKM. CDR3 DNA sequence: TGTGCCAGCAGTTCCCCCTTGAACACTGAAGCTTTCTTT. It translates to CASSSPLNTEAFF. Full variable domain (remainder filled in from reference TRBV28 and TRBJ1-1): DVKVTQSSRYLVKRTGEKVFLECVQDMDHENMFWYRQDPGLGLRLIYFSYDVKMKEKGDIPEGYSVSREKKERFSLILESASTNQTSMYLCASSSPLNTEAFFGQGTRLTVV.

V and J are TRBV5-1 and TRBJ1-5; TRBD1 might be the D (5 bases). Trimming took off 4 bases at V and 7 bases at J, with 21 bases between the two ends. CDR1 is SGHRS and CDR2 is YFSETQ in the germline V gene. This CDR3 region has 16 residues. The CDR3 DNA follows: TGCGCCAGCAGCATTGGCACTGGAGGGGTGGAACAGCCCCAGCATTTT. This translates into CASSIGTGGVEQPQHF.

The rearrangement joins TRBV10-3 to TRBJ1-3; D not certain. CDR3 length: 14 amino acids. Germline V lookup: CDR1 ENHRY, CDR2 SYGVKD. The ends were cut back, 10 bases at V and 1 base at J, with 14 bases in the middle. CDR3 in DNA: TGTGCCACACGGGAGCTACAATCTGGAAACACCATATATTTT. Amino acids: CATRELQSGNTIYF.

With respect to this clone: One junction end does not reproduce the germline sequence, and a read error may be involved. The chain uses TRBV29-1 and TRBJ2-3; 7 bases fit TRBD2. This CDR3 has 12 amino acids. Germline V lookup: CDR1 SQVTM, CDR2 ANQGSEA. The CDR3 coding sequence is TGCAGCGCACTTGACGGGGGGATCCAACTTGGGTTT. Amino acid sequence: CSALDGGIQLGF.

The chain combines TRBV7-7 with TRBJ1-2, with 11 positions matching TRBD1. Germline V gene sequence: CDR1 SSHAT, CDR2 FNYEAQ (reference sequence). The CDR3 spans 17 residues. With 1 base clipped from V and 4 bases from J, the junction kept 8 bases outside the gene matches. The CDR3 here is CASSLGDRGGALYGYTF. As DNA, the CDR3 is TGTGCCAGCAGCTTAGGGGACAGGGGGGGGGCGCTCTATGGCTACACCTTC.

The chain is built from TRBV7-9 and TRBJ2-3; D uncertain. The ends were cut back, 1 base at V and 2 bases at J, with 10 bases in the middle. Looked up from germline, CDR1 is SEHNR and CDR2 is FQNEAQ (reference sequence). There are 15 residues in the CDR3. The CDR3 DNA reads as TGTGCCAGCAGCTTAGGATTGGGTTCCACAGATACGCAGTATTTT. Amino acids: CASSLGLGSTDTQYF.